Detailed here is one T cell receptor beta chain. Antigen specificity is unknown. Generated by immunoSEQ multiplex PCR, the TCRdb table keeps only in-frame clones and is missing some. Here the sample spans roughly 21,000 clones, more than 70% being singletons. The entry originates in a study of OX40 agonist ivuxolimab in advanced cancers. Overall study findings and caveats: Some of the lowest clonal expansion was seen in partial responders at 0.1-3.0 mg/kg.

Germline-derived CDR1 and CDR2 are LGHNT and FRNRAP. Trimming removed 0 bases from V and 5 bases from J, with 17 bases in between. This CDR3 has 16 residues. The chain employs TRBV12-5 and TRBJ2-7, with a possible D match to TRBD1 (6 bases). The receptor comes from an adult with an advanced solid tumor such as melanoma, head and neck, liver or kidney cancer. The specimen was CD4+ or CD8+ T cells sorted from blood, collected in a trial of the OX40 agonist ivuxolimab. The CDR3 DNA reads TGTGCTAGTGGTTTGGTACTTGAGACAGGTCCCAACGAGCAGTACTTC. It encodes CASGLVLETGPNEQYF.